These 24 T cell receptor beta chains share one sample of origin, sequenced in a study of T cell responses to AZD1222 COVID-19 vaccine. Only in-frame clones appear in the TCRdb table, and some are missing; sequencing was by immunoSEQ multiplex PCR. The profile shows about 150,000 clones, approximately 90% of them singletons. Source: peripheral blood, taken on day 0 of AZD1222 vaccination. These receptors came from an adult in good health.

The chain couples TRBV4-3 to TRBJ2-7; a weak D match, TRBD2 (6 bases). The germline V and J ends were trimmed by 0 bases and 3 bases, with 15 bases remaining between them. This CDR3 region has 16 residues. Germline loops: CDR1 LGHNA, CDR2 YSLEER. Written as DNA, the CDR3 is TGCGCCAGCAGCCAAGATCTTAGCGGATTCGGCTACGAGCAGTACTTC. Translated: CASSQDLSGFGYEQYF.

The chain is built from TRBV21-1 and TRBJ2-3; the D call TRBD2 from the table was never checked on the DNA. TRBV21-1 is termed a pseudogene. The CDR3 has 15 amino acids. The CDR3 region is CASSRGGAHRHTQYF. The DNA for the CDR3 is TGTGCCAGCAGCAGGGGGGGGGCCCATCGACATACGCAGTATTTT.

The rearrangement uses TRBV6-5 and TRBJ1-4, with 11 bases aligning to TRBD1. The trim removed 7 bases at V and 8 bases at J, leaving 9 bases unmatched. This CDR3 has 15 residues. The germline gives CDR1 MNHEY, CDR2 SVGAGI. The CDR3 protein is CASTPGQGAGEKLFF. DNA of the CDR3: TGTGCCAGCACCCCCGGACAGGGGGCGGGAGAAAAACTGTTTTTT.

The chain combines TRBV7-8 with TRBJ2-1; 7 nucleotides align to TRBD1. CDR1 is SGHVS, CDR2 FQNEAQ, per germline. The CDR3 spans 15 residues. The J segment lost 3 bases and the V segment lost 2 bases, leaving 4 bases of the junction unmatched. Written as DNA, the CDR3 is TGTGCCAGCAGCTTAACCGGGACAGTCTACAATGAGCAGTTCTTC. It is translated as CASSLTGTVYNEQFF.

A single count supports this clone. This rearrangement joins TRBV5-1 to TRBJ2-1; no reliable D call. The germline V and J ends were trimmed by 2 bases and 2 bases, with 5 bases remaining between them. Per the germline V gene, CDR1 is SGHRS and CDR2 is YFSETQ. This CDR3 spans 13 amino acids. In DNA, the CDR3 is TGCGCCAGCAGCTTAGGGACCTACAATGAGCAGTTCTTC. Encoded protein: CASSLGTYNEQFF.

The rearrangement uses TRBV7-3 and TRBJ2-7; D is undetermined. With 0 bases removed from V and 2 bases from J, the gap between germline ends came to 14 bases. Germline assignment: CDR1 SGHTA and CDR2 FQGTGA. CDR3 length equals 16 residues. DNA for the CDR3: TGTGCCAGCAGCTTAACTGGCTCAAGATTTACCTACGAGCAGTACTTC. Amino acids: CASSLTGSRFTYEQYF.

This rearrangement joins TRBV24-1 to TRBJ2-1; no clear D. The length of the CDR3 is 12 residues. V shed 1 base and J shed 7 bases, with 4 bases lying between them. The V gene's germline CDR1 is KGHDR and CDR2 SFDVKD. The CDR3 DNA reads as TGTGCCACCAGTGATTTCTTGAATGAGCAGTTCTTC. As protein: CATSDFLNEQFF.

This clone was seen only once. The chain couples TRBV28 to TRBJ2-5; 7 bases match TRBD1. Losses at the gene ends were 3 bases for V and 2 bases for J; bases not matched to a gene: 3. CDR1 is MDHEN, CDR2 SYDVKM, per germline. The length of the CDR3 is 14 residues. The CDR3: CASSFGTVQETQYF. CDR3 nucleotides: TGTGCCAGCAGTTTTGGGACAGTACAAGAGACCCAGTACTTC.

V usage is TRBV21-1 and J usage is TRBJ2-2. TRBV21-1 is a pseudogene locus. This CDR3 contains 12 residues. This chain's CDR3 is CASRDLTGELFF. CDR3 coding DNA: TGTGCCAGTCGAGACCTCACCGGGGAGCTGTTTTTT.

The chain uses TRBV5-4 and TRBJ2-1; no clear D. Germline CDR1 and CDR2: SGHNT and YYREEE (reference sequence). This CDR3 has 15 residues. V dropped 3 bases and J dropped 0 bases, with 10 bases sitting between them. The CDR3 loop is CASSYDTDSYNEQFF. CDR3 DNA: TGTGCCAGCAGCTACGACACAGACTCCTACAATGAGCAGTTCTTC.

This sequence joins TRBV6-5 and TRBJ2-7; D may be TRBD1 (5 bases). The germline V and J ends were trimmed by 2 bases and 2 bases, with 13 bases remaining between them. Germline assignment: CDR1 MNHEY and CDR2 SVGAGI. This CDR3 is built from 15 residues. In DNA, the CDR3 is TGTGCCAGCAGTTACAGCCGAGACAGCGCCTACGAGCAGTACTTC. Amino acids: CASSYSRDSAYEQYF.

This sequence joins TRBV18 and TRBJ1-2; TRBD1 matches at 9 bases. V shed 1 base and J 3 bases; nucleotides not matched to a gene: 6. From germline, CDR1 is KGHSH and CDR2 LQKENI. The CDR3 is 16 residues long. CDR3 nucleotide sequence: TGTGCCAGCTCACCACGGGGGACAGGGTTGGACTATGGCTACACCTTC. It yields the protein CASSPRGTGLDYGYTF.

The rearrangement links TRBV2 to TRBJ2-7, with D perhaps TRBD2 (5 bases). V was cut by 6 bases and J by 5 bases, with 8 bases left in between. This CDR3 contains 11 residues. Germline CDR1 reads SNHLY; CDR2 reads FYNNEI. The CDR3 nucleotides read TGTGCCAGCAGCACGAGGGACGAGCAGTACTTC. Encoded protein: CASSTRDEQYF.

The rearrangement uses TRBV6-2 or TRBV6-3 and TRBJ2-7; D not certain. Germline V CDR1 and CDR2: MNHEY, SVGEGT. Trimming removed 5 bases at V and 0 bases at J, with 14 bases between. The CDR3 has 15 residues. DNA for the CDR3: TGTGCCAGCAGTAAAGGACCCCAGAGCTCCTACGAGCAGTACTTC. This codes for CASSKGPQSSYEQYF.

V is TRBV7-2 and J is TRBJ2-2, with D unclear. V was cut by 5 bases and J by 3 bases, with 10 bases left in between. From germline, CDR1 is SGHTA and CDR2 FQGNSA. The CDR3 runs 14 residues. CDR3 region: CASSPGPYTGELFF. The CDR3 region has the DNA TGTGCCAGCAGCCCCGGCCCTTACACCGGGGAGCTGTTTTTT.

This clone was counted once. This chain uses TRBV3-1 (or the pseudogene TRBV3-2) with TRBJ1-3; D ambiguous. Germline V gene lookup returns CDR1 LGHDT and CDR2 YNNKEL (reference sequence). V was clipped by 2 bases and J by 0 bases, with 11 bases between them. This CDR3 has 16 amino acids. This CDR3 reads CASSQRLRSSGNTIYF. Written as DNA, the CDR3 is TGTGCCAGCAGCCAAAGGTTACGGAGCTCTGGAAACACCATATATTTT.

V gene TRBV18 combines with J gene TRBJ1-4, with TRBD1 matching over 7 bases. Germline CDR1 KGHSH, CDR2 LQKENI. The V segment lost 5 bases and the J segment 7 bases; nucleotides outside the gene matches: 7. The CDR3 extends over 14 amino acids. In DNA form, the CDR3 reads TGTGCCAGCTCATCCGACAGGGTCGTTGAAAAACTGTTTTTT. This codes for CASSSDRVVEKLFF.

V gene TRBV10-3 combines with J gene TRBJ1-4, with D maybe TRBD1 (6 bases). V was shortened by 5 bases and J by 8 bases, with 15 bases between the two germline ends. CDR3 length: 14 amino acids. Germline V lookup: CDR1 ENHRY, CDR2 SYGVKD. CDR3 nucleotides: TGTGCCATCAGTCGACAGGCCCCGTCGGAAAAACTGTTTTTT. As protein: CAISRQAPSEKLFF.

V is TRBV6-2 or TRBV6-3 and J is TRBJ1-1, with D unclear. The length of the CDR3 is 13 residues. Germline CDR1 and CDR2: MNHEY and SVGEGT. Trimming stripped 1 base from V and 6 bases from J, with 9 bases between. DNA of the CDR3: TGTGCCAGCAGTTACTTTCGAGCTGCTGAAGCTTTCTTT. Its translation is CASSYFRAAEAFF.

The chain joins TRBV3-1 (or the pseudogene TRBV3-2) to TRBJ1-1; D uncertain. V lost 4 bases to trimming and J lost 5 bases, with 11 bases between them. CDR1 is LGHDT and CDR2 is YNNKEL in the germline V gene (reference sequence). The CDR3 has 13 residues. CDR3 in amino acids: CASSPLRGTEAFF. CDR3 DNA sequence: TGTGCCAGCAGCCCCCTTCGAGGGACTGAAGCTTTCTTT.

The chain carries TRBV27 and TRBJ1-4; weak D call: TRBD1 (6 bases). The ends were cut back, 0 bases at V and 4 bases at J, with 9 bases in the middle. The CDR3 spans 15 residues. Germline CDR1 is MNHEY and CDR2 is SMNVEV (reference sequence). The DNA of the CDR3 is TGTGCCAGCAGTTTATCGGGACAAATTAATGAAAAACTGTTTTTT. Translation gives CASSLSGQINEKLFF.

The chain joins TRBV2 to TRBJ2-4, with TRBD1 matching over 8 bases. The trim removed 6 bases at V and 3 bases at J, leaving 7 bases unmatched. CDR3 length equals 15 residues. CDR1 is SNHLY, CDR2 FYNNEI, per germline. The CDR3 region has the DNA TGTGCCAGCAGACCCGACAGGGGAGGCAAAAACATTCAGTACTTC. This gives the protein CASRPDRGGKNIQYF.

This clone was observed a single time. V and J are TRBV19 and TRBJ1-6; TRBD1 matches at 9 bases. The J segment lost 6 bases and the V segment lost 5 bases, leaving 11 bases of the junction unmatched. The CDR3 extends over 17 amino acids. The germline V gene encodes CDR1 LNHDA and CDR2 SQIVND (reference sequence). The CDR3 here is CASSATGQGSANSPLHF. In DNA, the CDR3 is TGTGCCAGTAGTGCGACGGGACAGGGCTCCGCTAATTCACCCCTCCACTTT.

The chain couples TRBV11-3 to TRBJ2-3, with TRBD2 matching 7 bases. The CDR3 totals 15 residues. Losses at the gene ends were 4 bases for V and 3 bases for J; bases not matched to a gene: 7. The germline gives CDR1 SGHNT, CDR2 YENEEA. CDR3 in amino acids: CASSSWGGETDTQYF. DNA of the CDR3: TGTGCCAGCAGCTCGTGGGGGGGAGAAACAGATACGCAGTATTTT. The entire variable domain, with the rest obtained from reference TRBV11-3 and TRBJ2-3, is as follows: EAGVVQSPRYKIIEKKQPVAFWCNPISGHNTLYWYLQNLGQGPELLIRYENEEAVDDSQLPKDRFSAERLKGVDSTLKIQPAELGDSAVYLCASSSWGGETDTQYFGPGTRLTVL.